The 15 T cell receptor beta chains listed next were all sequenced from one sample in a study of T cell changes during pregnancy in multiple sclerosis. The method was immunoSEQ multiplex PCR; TCRdb's version includes in-frame clones alone and lacks a portion of them. The table has about 68,000 clones, 90% seen once. This specimen consisted of peripheral blood, obtained in the third trimester of pregnancy. The source is a female donor with multiple sclerosis, enrolled in a pregnancy study.

V and J are TRBV19 and TRBJ1-6; tentatively, D is TRBD1 (6 bases). This CDR3 spans 17 amino acids. With 8 bases removed from V and 9 bases from J, the gap between germline ends came to 26 bases. Germline-derived CDR1 and CDR2 are LNHDA and SQIVND (reference sequence). CDR3 sequence (DNA): TGTGCCAGTCGTTTGGGACACCTCAGGGTATCGGGTTCACCCCTCCACTTT. Its protein product is CASRLGHLRVSGSPLHF.

This clone came up once. This chain uses TRBV5-1 with TRBJ2-7; 7 bases are shared with TRBD1. The CDR3 totals 15 residues. Per germline, CDR1 SGHRS and CDR2 YFSETQ. V shed 3 bases and J 5 bases; nucleotides not matched to a gene: 11. In nucleotides, the CDR3 is TGCGCCAGCAGCTGGAAAACAGGGGATAACGACGAGCAGTACTTC. Translation gives CASSWKTGDNDEQYF. Variable domain in full (rest from reference TRBV5-1 and TRBJ2-7): KAGVTQTPRYLIKTRGQQVTLSCSPISGHRSVSWYQQTPGQGLQFLFEYFSETQRNKGNFPGRFSGRQFSNSRSEMNVSTLELGDSALYLCASSWKTGDNDEQYFGPGTRLTVT.

J is TRBJ2-7 and V is TRBV5-6; D is unclear. The CDR3 spans 16 residues. The germline V gene has CDR1 SGHDT and CDR2 YYEEEE. The V and J ends lost 4 bases and 2 bases respectively, with 19 bases between them. This CDR3 reads CASSLSFEPSAYEQYF. The CDR3 nucleotides read TGTGCCAGCAGCCTGAGTTTTGAACCGTCTGCCTACGAGCAGTACTTC.

V is TRBV9 and J is TRBJ1-1; TRBD1 might be the D (6 bases). Germline V lookup: CDR1 SGDLS, CDR2 YYNGEE. V dropped 0 bases and J dropped 0 bases, with 9 bases sitting between them. This CDR3 has 15 residues. The CDR3 DNA reads TGTGCCAGCAGCGTAGATGGGGACATGAACACTGAAGCTTTCTTT. Its translation: CASSVDGDMNTEAFF.

This clone was observed a few times. The chain recombines TRBV5-1 with TRBJ1-2, with D possibly TRBD1 on 5 matching bases. V gave up 3 bases and J gave up 0 bases, with 21 bases separating them. Germline V gene data show CDR1 as SGHRS and CDR2 as YFSETQ. There are 18 residues in the CDR3. The CDR3 sequence: CASSWGVGYSHPNYGYTF. CDR3 bases: TGCGCCAGCAGCTGGGGGGTCGGGTATTCCCACCCTAACTATGGCTACACCTTC.

The gene calls are TRBV7-9 and TRBJ2-7; 7 nucleotides match TRBD2. J was trimmed by 4 bases and V by 7 bases; bases with no gene match: 4. CDR1 is SEHNR and CDR2 is FQNEAQ in the germline V gene (reference sequence). The CDR3 is 12 residues long. The CDR3 is CASKGAGYEQYF. The CDR3 DNA reads TGTGCCAGCAAGGGAGCGGGATACGAGCAGTACTTC.

This clone was counted a single time. The genes are TRBV6-1 and TRBJ1-5; D unclear. V dropped 2 bases and J dropped 2 bases, with 7 bases sitting between them. The V gene's germline CDR1 is MNHNS and CDR2 SASEGT. The CDR3 has 14 amino acids. The CDR3 DNA is TGTGCCAGCAGTGAAAAGTCAGGCAATCAGCCCCAGCATTTT. Amino acids: CASSEKSGNQPQHF.

This clone was seen more than once but under ten times. The chain uses TRBV29-1 and TRBJ1-1; TRBD1 agrees at 7 bases. The V segment lost 4 bases and the J segment 5 bases; nucleotides outside the gene matches: 10. Germline lookup yields CDR1 SQVTM and CDR2 ANQGSEA. The CDR3 is 14 residues long. CDR3 amino acids: CSVGVRGVGTEAFF. CDR3 DNA: TGCAGCGTTGGAGTCAGGGGGGTGGGTACTGAAGCTTTCTTT.

The rearrangement uses TRBV18 and TRBJ2-7, with TRBD1 identical over 8 bases. Losses at the gene ends were 6 bases for V and 3 bases for J; bases not matched to a gene: 7. The CDR3 consists of 14 residues. Per the germline V gene, CDR1 is KGHSH and CDR2 is LQKENI. CDR3 DNA sequence: TGTGCCAGCTCGTCCGGGACAGGCGGCTACGAGCAGTACTTC. Translated, it gives CASSSGTGGYEQYF.

The rearrangement joins TRBV5-4 to TRBJ2-3; TRBD2 matches 8 bases. CDR1 and CDR2 from the germline V gene are SGHNT and YYREEE (reference sequence). The CDR3 contains 15 residues. V trimming: 3 bases; J trimming: 1 base; junction bases outside the gene matches: 4. CDR3 region: CASSWSGSGTDTQYF. The CDR3 DNA sequence: TGTGCCAGCAGCTGGAGCGGGAGCGGCACAGATACGCAGTATTTT.

The rearrangement links TRBV6-5 to TRBJ2-7, with D possibly being TRBD2 (6 bases). Trimming removed 6 bases from V and 1 base from J, with 10 bases in between. In germline, CDR1 is MNHEY, CDR2 SVGAGI. This CDR3 has 13 amino acids. In nucleotides, the CDR3 is TGTGCCAGCAGAGTTAGCGGTTCCTACGAGCAGTACTTC. Amino acids: CASRVSGSYEQYF.

This chain uses TRBV18 with TRBJ1-1; 8 positions agree with TRBD1. The CDR3 is 14 residues long. J was trimmed by 5 bases and V by 3 bases; bases with no gene match: 5. Per the germline V gene, CDR1 is KGHSH and CDR2 is LQKENI. The CDR3 here is CASSPDRVRTEAFF. The CDR3 DNA reads TGTGCCAGCTCACCGGACAGGGTGAGGACTGAAGCTTTCTTT. Full variable domain (rest looked up from reference TRBV18 and TRBJ1-1): NAGVMQNPRHLVRRRGQEARLRCSPMKGHSHVYWYRQLPEEGLKFMVYLQKENIIDESGMPKERFSAEFPKEGPSILRIQQVVRGDSAAYFCASSPDRVRTEAFFGQGTRLTVV.

The J gene is TRBJ2-1, the V gene TRBV29-1, with D possibly TRBD2 on 6 matching bases. Looked up from germline, CDR1 is SQVTM and CDR2 is ANQGSEA. This CDR3 is 12 amino acids long. V was shortened by 4 bases and J by 9 bases, with 13 bases between the two germline ends. CDR3 nucleotide sequence: TGCAGCGTTGCGGGGGATCGATCTGAGCAGTTCTTC. Protein: CSVAGDRSEQFF.

The chain employs TRBV19 and TRBJ1-2; 9 positions agree with TRBD1. The CDR3 consists of 15 residues. Germline V gene lookup returns CDR1 LNHDA and CDR2 SQIVND (reference sequence). J lost 8 bases, V lost 3 bases, and 10 bases had no gene match. CDR3 sequence: CASSIPEQGARGYTF. CDR3 sequence (DNA): TGTGCCAGTAGTATCCCGGAACAGGGGGCGCGGGGCTACACCTTC.

The chain uses TRBV7-6 and TRBJ2-7; TRBD2 aligns across 8 bases. The CDR3 runs 15 residues. V gave up 1 base and J gave up 2 bases; unmatched junction bases: 4. CDR1 and CDR2 from the germline V gene are SGHVS and FNYEAQ. The CDR3 region is CASSLGSGSTYEQYF. CDR3 in DNA: TGTGCCAGCAGCTTAGGCAGCGGGAGTACCTACGAGCAGTACTTC.